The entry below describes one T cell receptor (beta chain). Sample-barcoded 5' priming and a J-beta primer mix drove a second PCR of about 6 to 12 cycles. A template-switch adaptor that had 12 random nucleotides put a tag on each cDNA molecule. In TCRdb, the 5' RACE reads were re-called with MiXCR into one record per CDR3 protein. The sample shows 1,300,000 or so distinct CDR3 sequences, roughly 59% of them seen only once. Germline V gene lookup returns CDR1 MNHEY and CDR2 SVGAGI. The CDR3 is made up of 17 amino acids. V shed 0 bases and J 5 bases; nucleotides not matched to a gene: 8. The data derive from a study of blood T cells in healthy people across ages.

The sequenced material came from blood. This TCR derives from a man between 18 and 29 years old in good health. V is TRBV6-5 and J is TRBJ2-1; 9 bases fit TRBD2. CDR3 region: CASSYSRPGTSNNEQFF. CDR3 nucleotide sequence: TGTGCCAGCAGTTACTCGAGGCCCGGGACTAGCAACAATGAGCAGTTCTTC.